This T cell receptor (beta chain) was recovered during a study of OX40 agonist ivuxolimab in advanced cancers. Some background on the complete study: Ivuxolimab was a fully human IgG2 agonistic monoclonal antibody targeting the costimulatory receptor OX40 (CD134). Intravenous ivuxolimab was administered to patients every 2 weeks at six dose levels: 0.01, 0.1, 0.3, 1.5, 3 and 10 mg/kg. Of the roughly 54 patients in dose escalation, about 20 had hepatocellular carcinoma, around 15 had melanoma, 9 had renal cell carcinoma and 9 had head and neck cancer. A male proportion of roughly 80% and a mean age of about 60 years, ranging from 23 to 79, were recorded for the dose-escalation cohort. Patients were allowed to have had prior anti-PD-1, anti-PD-L1 or anti-CTLA-4 therapy, and around two fifths of the dose-escalation patients had been treated with checkpoint inhibitors. Partial responses were achieved by three dose-escalation patients, of whom one had hepatocellular carcinoma and two had cutaneous melanoma. Peripheral TCRbeta sequencing was intended to test whether TCR sequence diversity was altered and clonal T-cell expansion was caused by ivuxolimab. The paper reports the monotherapy dose-escalation portion (N of about 54 patients) of the phase I ivuxolimab trial.

With respect to this clone: What antigen it recognizes has not been identified. No qualities accompany the bases; no much larger clone lies one base away.

The trial excluded patients who had a history of autoimmune disease or were on systemic immunosuppression. Peripheral blood for TCR sequencing was collected from all dose cohorts at baseline, on cycle 4 day 1, and on cycle 7 day 1. The samples were drawn from a first-in-human, open-label, multicenter phase I dose-escalation trial of ivuxolimab. Adults with locally advanced or metastatic melanoma, renal cell carcinoma, hepatocellular carcinoma or head and neck squamous cell carcinoma were enrolled in the trial. Before TCR sequencing, CD4+ T cells and CD8+ T cells were sorted from peripheral blood as separate populations. For sequencing of the TCRbeta CDR3 region, genomic DNA was extracted from the sorted cells. TCRbeta CDR3 regions were sequenced using the immunoSEQ Assay. The table was pulled from immuneACCESS by TCRdb, which kept in-frame rearrangements only. Such tables lose some clones; where checked, under half of the loss comes from unresolved V genes, and the rest has no known cause. The sample profile shows 73,000 or so clones; around nine tenths of them were found once. Approximately 0.72% of the sample is held by the ten biggest clonotypes.

Overall study outcomes, separate from this receptor: The antigen specificity of the clonally expanded peripheral T cells was not determined. After ivuxolimab, expanded clones were on average more numerous among CD8+ T cells than among CD4+ T cells. At doses of 0.1 to 3.0 mg/kg, clonal expansion of both CD4+ and CD8+ blood T cells was observed from baseline to week 6. Low levels of normalized T-cell clonal expansion were also shown by some nonresponding patients. Partial responders in the 0.1-3.0 mg/kg groups had among the lowest normalized peripheral clonal expansion, especially among CD8+ T cells.

The CDR3, from cysteine to phenylalanine, totals 14 residues. Just CDR3 DNA is preserved here, 42 bases in frame from base 1. The germline V gene (reference sequence) gives CDR1 as SEHNR and CDR2 as FQNEAQ. The V end loses 6 bases and the J end loses 0 bases, and a stretch of 11 bases separates them. The chain uses TRBV7-9 and TRBJ1-1; the D gene lacks a confident call. This material consisted of CD4+ or CD8+ T cells sorted from blood, taken in a trial of the OX40 agonist ivuxolimab. This receptor was identified in an adult with an advanced solid tumor such as melanoma, head and neck, liver or kidney cancer. CDR3 region: CASRRPGVNTEAFF. In nucleotides, the sequence is TGTGCCAGCAGGCGCCCCGGGGTGAACACTGAAGCTTTCTTT.